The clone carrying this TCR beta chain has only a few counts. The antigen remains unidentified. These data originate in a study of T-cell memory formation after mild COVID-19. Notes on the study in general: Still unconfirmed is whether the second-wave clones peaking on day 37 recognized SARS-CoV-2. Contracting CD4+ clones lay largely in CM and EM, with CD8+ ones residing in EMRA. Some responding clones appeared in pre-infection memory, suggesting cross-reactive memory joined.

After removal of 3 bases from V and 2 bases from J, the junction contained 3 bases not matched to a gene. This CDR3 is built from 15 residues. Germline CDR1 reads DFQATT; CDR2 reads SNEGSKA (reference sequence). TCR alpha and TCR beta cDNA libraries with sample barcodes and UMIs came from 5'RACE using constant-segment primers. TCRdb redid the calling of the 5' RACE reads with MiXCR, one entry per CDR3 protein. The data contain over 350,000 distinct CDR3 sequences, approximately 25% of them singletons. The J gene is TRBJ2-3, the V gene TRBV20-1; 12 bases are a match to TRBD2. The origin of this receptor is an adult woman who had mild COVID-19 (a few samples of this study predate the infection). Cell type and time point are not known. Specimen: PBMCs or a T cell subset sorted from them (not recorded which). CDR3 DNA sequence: TGCAGTGCTAGCGGACTAGCGGGGTACACAGATACGCAGTATTTT. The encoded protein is CSASGLAGYTDTQYF.